This record looks at one T cell receptor (beta chain) sequence and its context. This sample is drawn from a study of T cells in Graves' hyperthyroidism and ophthalmopathy. Study-wide background: Initial diagnosis, before any treatment, was when peripheral blood was collected.

Trimming pared 2 bases from V and 8 bases from J, leaving 17 bases between. The V gene's germline CDR1 is SGHTA and CDR2 FQGNSA. The CDR3 is made up of 15 amino acids. Those with hyperthyroidism were 18 to 65 years old, newly diagnosed, and ill for under 2 months. Any patient presenting with uncontrolled infection, other autoimmune disease, pregnancy or lactation was left out. Blood was drawn at first hyperthyroidism diagnosis, before any ophthalmopathy symptoms. Amplified TCR beta CDR3 regions derived from RNA transcripts. A set of HTBI primers served as the primers for a first-round RT-PCR of the TCR CDR3. TCRdb re-called the multiplex PCR reads through MiXCR, storing one row per CDR3 protein. The sample contains 690,000 or so distinct CDR3 sequences, roughly a sixth of which appear only once.

The sequence derives from a woman between 50 and 59 years old with Graves' hyperthyroidism that later progressed to Graves' ophthalmopathy. Sequenced sample: blood. The rearrangement uses TRBV7-2 and TRBJ2-3; the D gene is possibly TRBD2 (7 bases). CDR3 sequence (DNA): TGTGCCAGCAGCTTATGGGTTAGGGGGGGTGGTACGCAGTATTTT. Translating it yields CASSLWVRGGGTQYF.